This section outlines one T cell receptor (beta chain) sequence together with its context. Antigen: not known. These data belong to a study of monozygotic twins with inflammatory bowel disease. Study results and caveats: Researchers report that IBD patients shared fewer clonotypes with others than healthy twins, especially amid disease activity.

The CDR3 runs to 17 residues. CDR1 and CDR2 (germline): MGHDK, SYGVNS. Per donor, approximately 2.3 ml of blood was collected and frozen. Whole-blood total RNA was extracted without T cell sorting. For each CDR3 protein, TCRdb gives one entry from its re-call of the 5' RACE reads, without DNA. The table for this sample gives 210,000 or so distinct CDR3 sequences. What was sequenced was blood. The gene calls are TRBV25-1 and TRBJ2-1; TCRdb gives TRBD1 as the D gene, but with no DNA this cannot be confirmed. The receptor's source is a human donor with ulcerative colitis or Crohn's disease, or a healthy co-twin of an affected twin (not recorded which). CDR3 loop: CASSESSGQGAINEQFF.